This T cell receptor beta chain is drawn from a study of blood T cell repertoires in COVID-19. V gave up 2 bases and J gave up 5 bases; unmatched junction bases: 9. Germline V gene sequence: CDR1 SGHRS, CDR2 YFSETQ. The CDR3 spans 15 residues. The sample holds one count of this clone. Sequenced by immunoSEQ multiplex PCR; TCRdb stores in-frame clones only, minus some. The sample has about 120,000 clones, 82% seen once. Input material: peripheral blood. The rearrangement joins TRBV5-1 to TRBJ1-1, with TRBD1 matching over 7 bases. The sequence was collected from a woman in her 70s with acute or convalescent COVID-19. The CDR3 sequence: CASSLGDSPGTEAFF. The CDR3, as DNA: TGCGCCAGCAGCTTAGGGGACAGCCCGGGGACTGAAGCTTTCTTT.